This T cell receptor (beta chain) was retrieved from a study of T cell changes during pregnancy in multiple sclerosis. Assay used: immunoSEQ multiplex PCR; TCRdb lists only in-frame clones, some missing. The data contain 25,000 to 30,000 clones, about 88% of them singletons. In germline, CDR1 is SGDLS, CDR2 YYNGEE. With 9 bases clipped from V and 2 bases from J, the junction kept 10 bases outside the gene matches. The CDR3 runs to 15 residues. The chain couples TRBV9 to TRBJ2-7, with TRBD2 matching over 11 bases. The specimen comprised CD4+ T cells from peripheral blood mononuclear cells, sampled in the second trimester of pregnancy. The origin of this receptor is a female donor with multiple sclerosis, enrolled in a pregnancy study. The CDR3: CAIGLAGGHTYEQYF. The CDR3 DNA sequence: TGTGCCATAGGCCTAGCGGGGGGCCATACCTACGAGCAGTACTTC.